This TCR beta chain came from a study of cytomegalovirus exposure and HLA in healthy donors. The germline V gene has CDR1 ENHRY and CDR2 SYGVKD. V dropped 6 bases and J dropped 5 bases, with 13 bases sitting between them. The CDR3 sequence is 13 residues long. On this clone: The target antigen is unknown.

Findings of the study overall: Beyond CMV serostatus, there was no information to go on about immune exposure.

The PCR used 60 Vbeta and 13 Jbeta primers. Assay used: immunoSEQ multiplex PCR; TCRdb lists only in-frame clones, some missing. The sample holds 90,000 or so clones, approximately 71% seen once. The material sequenced was PBMCs. The chain combines TRBV10-3 with TRBJ1-1; D might be TRBD1 (6 bases). This TCR derives from a woman between 18 and 29 years old in good health and CMV-seropositive. CDR3 coding DNA: TGTGCCATCAGCACCAGGGGCGAGACTGAAGCTTTCTTT. Translating it yields CAISTRGETEAFF.